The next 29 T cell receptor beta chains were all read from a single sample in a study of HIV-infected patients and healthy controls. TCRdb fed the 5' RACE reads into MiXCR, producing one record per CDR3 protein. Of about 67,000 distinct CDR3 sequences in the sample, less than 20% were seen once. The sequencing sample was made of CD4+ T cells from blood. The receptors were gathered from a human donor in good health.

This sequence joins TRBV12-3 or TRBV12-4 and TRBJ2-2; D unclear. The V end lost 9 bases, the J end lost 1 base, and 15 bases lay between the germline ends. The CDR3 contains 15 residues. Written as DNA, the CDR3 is TGTGCCAGAAGCAGAAGACCACTGAACACCGGGGAGCTGTTTTTT. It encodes CARSRRPLNTGELFF.

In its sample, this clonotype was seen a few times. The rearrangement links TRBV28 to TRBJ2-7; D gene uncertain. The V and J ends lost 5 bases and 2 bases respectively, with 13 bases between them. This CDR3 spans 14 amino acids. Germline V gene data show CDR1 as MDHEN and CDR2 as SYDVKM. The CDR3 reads CASSTPSQTYEQYF. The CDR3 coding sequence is TGTGCCAGCAGTACGCCATCCCAAACCTACGAGCAGTACTTC.

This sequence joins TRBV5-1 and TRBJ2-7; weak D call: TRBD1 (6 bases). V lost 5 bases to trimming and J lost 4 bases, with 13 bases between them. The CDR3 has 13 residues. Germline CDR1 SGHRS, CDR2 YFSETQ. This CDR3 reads CASSQGPKYEQYF. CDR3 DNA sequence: TGCGCCAGCAGTCAGGGGCCGAAATACGAGCAGTACTTC.

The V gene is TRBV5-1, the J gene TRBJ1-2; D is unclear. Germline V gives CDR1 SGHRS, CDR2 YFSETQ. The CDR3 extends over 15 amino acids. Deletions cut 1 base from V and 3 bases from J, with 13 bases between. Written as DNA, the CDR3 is TGCGCCAGCAGCTTGTCCCGGGATGGAGACTATGGCTACACCTTC. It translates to CASSLSRDGDYGYTF.

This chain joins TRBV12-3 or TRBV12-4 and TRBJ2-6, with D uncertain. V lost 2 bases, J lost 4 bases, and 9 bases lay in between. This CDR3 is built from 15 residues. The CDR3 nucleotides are TGTGCCAGCAGTTTACGGCGAGAGGGGGCCAACGTCCTGACTTTC. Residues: CASSLRREGANVLTF.

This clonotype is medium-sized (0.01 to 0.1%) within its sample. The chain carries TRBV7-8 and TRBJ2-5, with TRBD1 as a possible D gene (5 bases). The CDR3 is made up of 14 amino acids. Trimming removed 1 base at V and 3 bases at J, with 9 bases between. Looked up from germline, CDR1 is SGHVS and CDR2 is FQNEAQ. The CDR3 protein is CASSLGTRKETQYF. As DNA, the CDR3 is TGTGCCAGCAGCTTAGGGACAAGGAAAGAGACCCAGTACTTC.

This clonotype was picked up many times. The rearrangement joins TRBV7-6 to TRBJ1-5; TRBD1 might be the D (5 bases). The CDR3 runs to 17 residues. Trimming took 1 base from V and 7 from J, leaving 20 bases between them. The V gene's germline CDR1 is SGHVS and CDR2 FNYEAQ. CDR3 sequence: CASSLGAGGGPSQPQHF. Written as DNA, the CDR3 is TGTGCCAGCAGCTTAGGAGCCGGGGGAGGGCCATCGCAGCCCCAGCATTTT.

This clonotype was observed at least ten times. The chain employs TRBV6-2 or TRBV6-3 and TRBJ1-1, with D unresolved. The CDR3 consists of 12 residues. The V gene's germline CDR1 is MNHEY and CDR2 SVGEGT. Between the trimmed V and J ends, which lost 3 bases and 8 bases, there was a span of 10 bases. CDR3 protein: CASSYMTGEAFF. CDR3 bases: TGTGCCAGCAGTTATATGACCGGAGAAGCTTTCTTT.

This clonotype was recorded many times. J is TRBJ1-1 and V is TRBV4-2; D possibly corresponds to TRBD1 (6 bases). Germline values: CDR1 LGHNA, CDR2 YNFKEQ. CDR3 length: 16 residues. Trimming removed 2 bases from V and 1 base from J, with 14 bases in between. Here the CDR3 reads CASSQSAGGPNTEAFF. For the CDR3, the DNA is TGTGCCAGCAGCCAATCGGCCGGGGGGCCGAACACTGAAGCTTTCTTT.

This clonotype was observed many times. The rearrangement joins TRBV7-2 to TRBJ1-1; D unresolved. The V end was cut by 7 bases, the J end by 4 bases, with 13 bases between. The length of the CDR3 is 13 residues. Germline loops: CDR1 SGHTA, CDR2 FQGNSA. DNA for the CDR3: TGTGCCAGCACCCCGACGGGTCGCACTGAAGCTTTCTTT. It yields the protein CASTPTGRTEAFF.

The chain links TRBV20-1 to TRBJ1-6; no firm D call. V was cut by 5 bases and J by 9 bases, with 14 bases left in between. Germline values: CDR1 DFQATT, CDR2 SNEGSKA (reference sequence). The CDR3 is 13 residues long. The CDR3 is CSAGPPRPSPLHF. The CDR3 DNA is TGCAGTGCTGGTCCCCCGCGACCTTCACCCCTCCACTTT.

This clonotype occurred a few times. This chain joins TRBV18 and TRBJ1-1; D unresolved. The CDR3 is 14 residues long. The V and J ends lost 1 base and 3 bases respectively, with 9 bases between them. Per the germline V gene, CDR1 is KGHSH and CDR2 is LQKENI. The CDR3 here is CASSPRTADTEAFF. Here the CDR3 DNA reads TGTGCCAGCTCACCACGGACCGCTGACACTGAAGCTTTCTTT.

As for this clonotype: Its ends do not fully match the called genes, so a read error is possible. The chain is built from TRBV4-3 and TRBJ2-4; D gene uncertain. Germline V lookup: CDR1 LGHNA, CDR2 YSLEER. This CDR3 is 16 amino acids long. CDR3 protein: CASSKEAGPVKNIQYF. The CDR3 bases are TGCGCCAGCAGCAAAGAGGCTGGACCAGTAAAAAACATTCAGTACTTC.

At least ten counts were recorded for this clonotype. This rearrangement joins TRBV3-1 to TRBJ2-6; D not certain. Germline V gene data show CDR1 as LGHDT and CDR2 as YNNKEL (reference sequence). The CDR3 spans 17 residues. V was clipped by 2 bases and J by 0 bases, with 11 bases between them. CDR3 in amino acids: CASSQPGGRSGANVLTF. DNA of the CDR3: TGTGCCAGCAGCCAACCCGGCGGCCGCTCTGGGGCCAACGTCCTGACTTTC.

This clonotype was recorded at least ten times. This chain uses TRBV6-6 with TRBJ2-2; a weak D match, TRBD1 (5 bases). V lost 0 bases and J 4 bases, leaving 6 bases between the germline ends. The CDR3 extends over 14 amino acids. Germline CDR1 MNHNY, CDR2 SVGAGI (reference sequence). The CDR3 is CASSYSTVTGELFF. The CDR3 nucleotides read TGTGCCAGCAGTTACTCGACAGTCACCGGGGAGCTGTTTTTT.

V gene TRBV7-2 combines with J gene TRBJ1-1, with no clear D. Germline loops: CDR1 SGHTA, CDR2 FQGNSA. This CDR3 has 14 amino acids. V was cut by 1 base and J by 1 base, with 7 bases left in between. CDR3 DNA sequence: TGTGCCAGCAGCTTAGTAAGGGCGAACACTGAAGCTTTCTTT. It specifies CASSLVRANTEAFF.

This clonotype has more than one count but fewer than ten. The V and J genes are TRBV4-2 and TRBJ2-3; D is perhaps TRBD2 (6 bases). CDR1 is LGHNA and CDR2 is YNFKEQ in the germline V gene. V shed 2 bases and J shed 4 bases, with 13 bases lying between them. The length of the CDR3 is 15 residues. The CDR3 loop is CASSQRRDRADTQYF. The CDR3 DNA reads TGTGCCAGCAGCCAAAGGCGGGACCGCGCAGATACGCAGTATTTT.

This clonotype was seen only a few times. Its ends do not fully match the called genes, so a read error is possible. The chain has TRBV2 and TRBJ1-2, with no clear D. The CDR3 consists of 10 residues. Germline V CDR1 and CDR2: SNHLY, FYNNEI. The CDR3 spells CASSEIGRPF. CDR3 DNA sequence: TGTGCCAGCAGTGAGATAGGGCGTCCCTTC.

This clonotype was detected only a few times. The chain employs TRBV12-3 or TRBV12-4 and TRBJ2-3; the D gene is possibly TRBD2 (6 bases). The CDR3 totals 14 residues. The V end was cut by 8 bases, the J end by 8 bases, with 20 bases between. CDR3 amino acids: CASRFGTRFPTQYF. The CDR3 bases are TGTGCCAGCCGATTCGGGACTCGGTTCCCTACGCAGTATTTT.

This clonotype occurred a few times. The CDR3 nucleotides are TGTGCCAGTAGTATCCTAAACACCGGGGAGCTGTTTTTT. Residues: CASSILNTGELFF. The rearrangement uses TRBV19 and TRBJ2-2, with no clear D. Trimming removed 3 bases from V and 2 bases from J, with 4 bases in between. There are 13 residues in the CDR3. Germline CDR1 reads LNHDA; CDR2 reads SQIVND (reference sequence).

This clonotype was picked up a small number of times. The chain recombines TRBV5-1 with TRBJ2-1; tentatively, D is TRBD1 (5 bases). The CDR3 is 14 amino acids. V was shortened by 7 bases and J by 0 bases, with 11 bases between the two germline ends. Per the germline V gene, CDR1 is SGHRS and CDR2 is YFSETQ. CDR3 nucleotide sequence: TGCGCCAGCGGACACACGAGCTCCTACAATGAGCAGTTCTTC. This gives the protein CASGHTSSYNEQFF.

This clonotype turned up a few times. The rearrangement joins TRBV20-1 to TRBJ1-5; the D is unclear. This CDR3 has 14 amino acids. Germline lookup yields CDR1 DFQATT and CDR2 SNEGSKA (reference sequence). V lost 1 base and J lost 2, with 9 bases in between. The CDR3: CSARATGGNQPQHF. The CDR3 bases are TGCAGTGCTAGAGCCACGGGAGGCAATCAGCCCCAGCATTTT.

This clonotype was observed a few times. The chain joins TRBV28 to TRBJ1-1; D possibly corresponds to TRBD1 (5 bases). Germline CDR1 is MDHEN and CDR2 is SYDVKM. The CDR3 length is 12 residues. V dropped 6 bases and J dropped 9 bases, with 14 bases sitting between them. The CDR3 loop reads CASSAGTSKAFF. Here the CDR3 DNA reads TGTGCCAGCAGCGCCGGGACGTCTAAAGCTTTCTTT.

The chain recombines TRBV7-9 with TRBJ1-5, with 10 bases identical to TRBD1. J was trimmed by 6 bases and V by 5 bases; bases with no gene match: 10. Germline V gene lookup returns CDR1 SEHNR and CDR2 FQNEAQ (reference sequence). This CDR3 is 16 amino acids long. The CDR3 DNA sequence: TGTGCCAGCAGCCACTTTGGGACAGGGGACAGTCAGCCCCAGCATTTT. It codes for CASSHFGTGDSQPQHF. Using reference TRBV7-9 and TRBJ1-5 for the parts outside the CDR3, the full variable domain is DTGVSQNPRHKITKRGQNVTFRCDPISEHNRLYWYRQTLGQGPEFLTYFQNEAQLEKSRLLSDRFSAERPKGSFSTLEIQRTEQGDSAMYLCASSHFGTGDSQPQHFGDGTRLSIL.

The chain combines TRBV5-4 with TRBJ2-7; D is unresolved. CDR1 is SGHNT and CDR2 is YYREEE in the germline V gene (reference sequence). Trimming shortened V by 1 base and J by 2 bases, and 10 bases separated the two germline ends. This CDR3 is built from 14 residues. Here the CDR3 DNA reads TGTGCCAGCAGCTTGTCTGTGTCTACCTACGAGCAGTACTTC. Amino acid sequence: CASSLSVSTYEQYF.

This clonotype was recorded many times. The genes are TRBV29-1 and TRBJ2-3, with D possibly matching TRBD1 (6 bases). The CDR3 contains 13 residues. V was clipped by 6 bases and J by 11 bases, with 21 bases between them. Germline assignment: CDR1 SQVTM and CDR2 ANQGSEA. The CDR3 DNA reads TGCAGCGTGGAACCGACGGGACACCTAAGGCAGTATTTT. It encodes CSVEPTGHLRQYF.

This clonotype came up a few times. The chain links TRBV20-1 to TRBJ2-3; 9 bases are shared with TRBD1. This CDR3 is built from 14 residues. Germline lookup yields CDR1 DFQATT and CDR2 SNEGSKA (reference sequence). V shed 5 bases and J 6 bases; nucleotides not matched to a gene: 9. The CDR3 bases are TGCAGTGCTGCCGGGACAGGGATCGTCGATACGCAGTATTTT. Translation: CSAAGTGIVDTQYF.

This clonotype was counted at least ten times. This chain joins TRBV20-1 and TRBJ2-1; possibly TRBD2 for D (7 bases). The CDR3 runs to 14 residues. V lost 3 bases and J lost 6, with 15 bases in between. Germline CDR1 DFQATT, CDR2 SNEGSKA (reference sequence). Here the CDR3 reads CSASRGAVSNEQFF. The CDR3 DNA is TGCAGTGCTAGCCGGGGGGCCGTCTCCAATGAGCAGTTCTTC.

The CDR3 DNA sequence: TGTGCCAGCCGACAGGGTAATAGCAATCAGCCCCAGCATTTT. Protein: CASRQGNSNQPQHF. The rearrangement links TRBV6-2 or TRBV6-3 to TRBJ1-5, with TRBD1 identical over 7 bases. This CDR3 has 14 residues. Germline trimming cut 8 bases from V and 0 bases from J; bases unmatched to any gene: 4. Per germline, CDR1 MNHEY and CDR2 SVGEGT.